Shown below are 11 T cell receptor beta chains from a single sample sequenced in a study of graft-versus-host responses after intestinal transplantation. These TCRs' antigens remain unknown. Repertoires were generated with immunoSEQ multiplex PCR, while TCRdb's copy carries only in-frame clones and drops some. The data show tens of thousands of clones, about 87% seen once. The sample was unstimulated CD4+ T cells sorted from spleen or lymph node cells, taken before transplant. Receptors were obtained from a human donor who was the organ donor for an intestinal transplant.

V is TRBV5-1 and J is TRBJ1-2; 8 bases map to TRBD1. CDR3 length: 15 residues. The V gene end was trimmed by 0 bases and the J gene end by 5 bases; junction bases not matched to a gene: 6. In germline, CDR1 is SGHRS, CDR2 YFSETQ. The CDR3 region has the DNA TGCGCCAGCAGCTTGGCCGCAGGGGGCGGGTATGGCTACACCTTC. This sequence encodes CASSLAAGGGYGYTF.

This clone was recorded only once. V usage is TRBV5-1 and J usage is TRBJ1-2, with 9 bases identical to TRBD1. The V gene's germline CDR1 is SGHRS and CDR2 YFSETQ. The junction had 7 bases not matched to a gene; V was cut back by 3 bases and J by 4 bases. The CDR3 is 15 residues long. CDR3 amino acids: CASSYTQTGGYGYTF. The CDR3 nucleotides read TGCGCCAGCAGCTATACTCAGACAGGGGGCTATGGCTACACCTTC.

The J gene is TRBJ2-7, the V gene TRBV25-1; 7 bases line up with TRBD1. Germline-derived CDR1 and CDR2 are MGHDK and SYGVNS. The trim removed 3 bases at V and 2 bases at J, leaving 7 bases unmatched. This CDR3 has 15 residues. CDR3 coding DNA: TGTGCCAGCAGTGAGCTCGGGACAGCGGCCTACGAGCAGTACTTC. Translation: CASSELGTAAYEQYF.

The CDR3 DNA is TGTGCCAGCACCCAAGGTGCAGGGGCCTACGAGCAGTACTTC. Its protein is CASTQGAGAYEQYF. This chain links TRBV7-6 with TRBJ2-7, with D perhaps TRBD1 (6 bases). Trimming removed 7 bases from V and 2 bases from J, with 15 bases in between. There are 14 residues in the CDR3. CDR1 is SGHVS, CDR2 FNYEAQ, per germline.

This chain links TRBV27 with TRBJ2-1, with 11 bases fitting TRBD2. The germline V gene encodes CDR1 MNHEY and CDR2 SMNVEV (reference sequence). Trimming took 8 bases from V and 0 from J; bases not matched to a gene: 18. The CDR3 sequence is 20 residues long. The CDR3 loop is CASRFTGFGLAGASYNEQFF. CDR3 DNA: TGTGCCAGCCGCTTCACAGGGTTCGGACTAGCGGGCGCCTCCTACAATGAGCAGTTCTTC.

The chain uses TRBV5-4 and TRBJ2-5; 8 bases fit TRBD2. The trim removed 4 bases at V and 2 bases at J, leaving 10 bases unmatched. The CDR3 covers 16 residues. Germline CDR1 reads SGHNT; CDR2 reads YYREEE (reference sequence). The CDR3, as DNA: TGTGCCAGCAGCCCCCACGCTAGCGGGTTTCAAGAGACCCAGTACTTC. As protein: CASSPHASGFQETQYF.

This clone has only a few counts. This chain links TRBV2 with TRBJ2-3; TRBD2 might be the D (6 bases). Looked up from germline, CDR1 is SNHLY and CDR2 is FYNNEI. V was cut by 0 bases and J by 2 bases, with 12 bases left in between. The CDR3 runs 16 residues. The CDR3 DNA reads as TGTGCCAGCAGTGAAGCAAGGGCTAGCGTCACAGATACGCAGTATTTT. This translates into CASSEARASVTDTQYF.

V usage is TRBV7-3 and J usage is TRBJ2-5; D might be TRBD2 (5 bases). This CDR3 is 15 amino acids long. Germline lookup yields CDR1 SGHTA and CDR2 FQGTGA. The ends were cut back, 1 base at V and 3 bases at J, with 12 bases in the middle. CDR3 sequence (DNA): TGTGCCAGCAGCTTAATCTCGGGGAGTGAAGAGACCCAGTACTTC. This gives the protein CASSLISGSEETQYF. The full variable domain, rest sourced from reference TRBV7-3 and TRBJ2-5, is GAGVSQTPSNKVTEKGKYVELRCDPISGHTALYWYRQSLGQGPEFLIYFQGTGAADDSGLPNDRFFAVRPEGSVSTLKIQRTERGDSAVYLCASSLISGSEETQYFGPGTRLLVL.

This clone came up a few times. The chain combines TRBV7-2 with TRBJ1-2; 8 nucleotides align to TRBD1. This CDR3 has 15 residues. The junction had 13 bases not matched to a gene; V was cut back by 5 bases and J by 8 bases. CDR1 and CDR2 from the germline V gene are SGHTA and FQGNSA. CDR3 residues: CASSRRLTGEFGYTF. The CDR3 coding sequence is TGTGCCAGCAGCCGTCGATTGACAGGGGAGTTCGGCTACACCTTC.

This chain connects TRBV2 to TRBJ1-5; tentative D call: TRBD1 (6 bases). The germline CDR1 and CDR2 sequences are SNHLY and FYNNEI. V was clipped by 9 bases and J by 3 bases, with 15 bases between them. The CDR3 extends over 14 amino acids. CDR3 residues: CASLFRQDNQPQHF. The CDR3 nucleotides read TGTGCCAGTCTTTTTCGACAGGACAATCAGCCCCAGCATTTT.

The chain is built from TRBV6-1 and TRBJ2-7; TRBD2 agrees at 9 bases. CDR3 length equals 14 residues. J lost 6 bases, V lost 4 bases, and 7 bases had no gene match. Germline CDR1 is MNHNS and CDR2 is SASEGT. CDR3 in DNA: TGTGCCAGCAGTGTTGCGGGGGGGCCCGTCGAGCAGTACTTC. Translation: CASSVAGGPVEQYF.